These 7 T cell receptor beta chains were sequenced from one sample in a study of CD8 T cells in ankylosing spondylitis. TCRdb ran MiXCR on the 5' RACE reads and lists one entry per CDR3 protein. The data contain approximately 250,000 distinct CDR3 sequences, about 24% of them seen just once; the ten biggest clones take up approximately 0.61%. The material sequenced was blood, either unsorted or a sorted T cell fraction (not recorded which). These receptors originate from a male donor with ankylosing spondylitis or in good health (not recorded which).

This clonotype was counted between two and nine times. The V and J genes are TRBV23-1 and TRBJ2-1, with D perhaps matching TRBD2 (6 bases). TRBV23-1 counts as an open reading frame of uncertain function. The CDR3 loop spans 17 amino acids. V was shortened by 2 bases and J by 4 bases, with 18 bases between the two germline ends. The CDR3 sequence: CASSQLRLSGRYNEQFF. Written as DNA, the CDR3 is TGCGCCAGCAGTCAACTGAGGCTTTCGGGGAGGTACAATGAGCAGTTCTTC.

This clonotype was counted only a few times. The chain recombines TRBV10-1 with TRBJ2-7; D could derive from TRBD1 or TRBD2 (6 bases each). Germline V lookup: CDR1 WNHNN, CDR2 SYGVQD (reference sequence). This CDR3 has 13 residues. Trimming cost V 3 bases and J 7 bases, with 13 bases left between them. The CDR3 is CASSERGPGEQYF. CDR3 bases: TGCGCCAGCAGTGAACGGGGGCCGGGAGAGCAGTACTTC.

This clonotype appeared many times. This chain connects TRBV12-3 or TRBV12-4 to TRBJ2-2; 8 positions match TRBD2. The CDR3 runs 15 residues. V dropped 1 base and J dropped 7; count of bases not matched to a gene: 5. CDR3 sequence: CASSLGAGAGGELFF. Written as DNA, the CDR3 is TGTGCCAGCAGTTTAGGAGCGGGGGCGGGCGGGGAGCTGTTTTTT.

About this clonotype: This clone may be a read error of a much larger clone one base away. This chain connects TRBV29-1 to TRBJ2-7; no reliable D call. Germline V gives CDR1 SQVTM, CDR2 ANQGSEA. The CDR3 consists of 12 residues. V was clipped by 5 bases and J by 2 bases, with 10 bases between them. The CDR3 bases are TGCAGCGTTTCACGAGAAGCCTACGAGCAGTACTTC. Its translation: CSVSREAYEQYF.

This clonotype showed up many times. J is TRBJ2-1 and V is TRBV20-1; tentatively, D is TRBD1 (6 bases). Trimming left V 1 base short and J 1 base short, with 14 bases between. Germline V gene sequence: CDR1 DFQATT, CDR2 SNEGSKA (reference sequence). The CDR3 spans 16 residues. The CDR3 region has the DNA TGCAGTGCTAGAGTTGGGGGCTGGGCTTCCTACAATGAGCAGTTCTTC. This sequence encodes CSARVGGWASYNEQFF.

This clonotype was observed many times. V and J are TRBV2 and TRBJ2-7; 7 nucleotides align to TRBD2. There are 13 residues in the CDR3. The V gene's germline CDR1 is SNHLY and CDR2 FYNNEI. The ends lost 8 bases at V and 3 bases at J; junction bases unmatched: 7. This CDR3 reads CASREDGFYEQYF. The CDR3 nucleotides are TGTGCCAGCCGGGAGGACGGCTTCTACGAGCAGTACTTC.

There are many counts of this clonotype. The V call is TRBV28, the J call TRBJ2-2; 7 nucleotides line up with TRBD1. CDR1 is MDHEN, CDR2 SYDVKM, per germline. Germline trimming cut 5 bases from V and 1 base from J; bases unmatched to any gene: 10. The length of the CDR3 is 17 residues. CDR3 in DNA: TGTGCCAGCAGTCCACTCCGGACAGGTTTGAACACCGGGGAGCTGTTTTTT. As protein: CASSPLRTGLNTGELFF.